A single sample gave rise to the 5 T cell receptor beta chains below, sequenced in a study of memory CD4+ T cells and cytomegalovirus serostatus. The sort gate was single viable CD3+CD4+CD8-CD45RO+ cells for memory CD4+ T cells. The table came from immunoSEQ multiplex PCR; TCRdb's copy has only in-frame clones and leaves some out. The table lists 40,000 to 50,000 clones, approximately 78% of them singletons, with around 0.99% in the top ten. What was sequenced was memory CD4+ T cells from blood. Receptors were obtained from an adult in good health and CMV-seronegative.

Details on this clone: Other nucleotide sequences in the sample specify the same CDR3. The J gene is TRBJ1-5, the V gene TRBV18; D possibly corresponds to TRBD1 (5 bases). V shed 3 bases and J shed 4 bases, with 10 bases lying between them. Germline V CDR1 and CDR2: KGHSH, LQKENI. CDR3 length equals 14 residues. CDR3 amino acids: CASSPSGGNQPQHF. CDR3 coding DNA: TGTGCCAGCTCACCTTCGGGGGGGAATCAGCCCCAGCATTTT.

About this clone itself: In the same sample, other DNA sequences code for this CDR3. The chain has TRBV7-6 and TRBJ1-2, with 8 positions matching TRBD1. The length of the CDR3 is 14 residues. The V gene end was trimmed by 1 base and the J gene end by 5 bases; junction bases not matched to a gene: 3. CDR1 is SGHVS, CDR2 FNYEAQ, per germline. The CDR3 is CASSLDDRGYGYTF. The CDR3 DNA follows: TGTGCCAGCAGCTTAGACGACAGGGGTTATGGCTACACCTTC.

The chain employs TRBV11-2 and TRBJ1-5; 12 bases are a match to TRBD1. V lost 5 bases to trimming and J lost 7 bases; unmatched junction nucleotides: 6. The CDR3 contains 15 residues. The germline CDR1 and CDR2 sequences are SGHAT and FQNNGV. The CDR3 protein is CASSGTGGAGQPQHF. The CDR3 nucleotides read TGTGCCAGCAGCGGGACAGGGGGCGCCGGGCAGCCCCAGCATTTT.

The rearrangement joins TRBV18 to TRBJ1-1; weak D call: TRBD1 (5 bases). Trimming took 10 bases from V and 0 from J, leaving 15 bases between them. Germline CDR1 and CDR2: KGHSH and LQKENI. The CDR3 contains 14 residues. In DNA, the CDR3 is TGTGCCACCCGGGGTGAGGGGATGAACACTGAAGCTTTCTTT. Its protein product is CATRGEGMNTEAFF. Based on the CDR3 plus reference TRBV18 and TRBJ1-1, the full variable domain is NAGVMQNPRHLVRRRGQEARLRCSPMKGHSHVYWYRQLPEEGLKFMVYLQKENIIDESGMPKERFSAEFPKEGPSILRIQQVVRGDSAAYFCATRGEGMNTEAFFGQGTRLTVV.

This chain links TRBV2 with TRBJ2-2, with D tentatively TRBD2 (6 bases). This CDR3 comprises 18 residues. Trimming removed 7 bases from V and 6 bases from J, with 27 bases in between. Germline V gives CDR1 SNHLY, CDR2 FYNNEI. CDR3 in DNA: TGTGCCAGCACCGTAGAGGGGAATTACGAAGGCGGGGCCGGGGAGCTGTTTTTT. This codes for CASTVEGNYEGGAGELFF. The full variable domain, rest sourced from reference TRBV2 and TRBJ2-2, is EPEVTQTPSHQVTQMGQEVILRCVPISNHLYFYWYRQILGQKVEFLVSFYNNEISEKSEIFDDQFSVERPDGSNFTLKIRSTKLEDSAMYFCASTVEGNYEGGAGELFFGEGSRLTVL.